The present entry profiles one TCR beta chain with its context. Germline loops: CDR1 MGHRA, CDR2 YSYEKL. The V end was cut by 3 bases, the J end by 3 bases, with 12 bases between. The CDR3 runs to 15 residues. The data were taken from a study of blood T cell repertoires in COVID-19. Study background: Acute and convalescent COVID-19 samples came from the United States, Italy and Spain. Nucleic acid was either cDNA or gDNA, and it came from T cells, B-cell-depleted T cells, or PBMCs.

Method: immunoSEQ multiplex PCR; TCRdb's copy keeps in-frame clones and lacks some. The data hold around 270,000 clones, with 85% to 90% observed a single time. The chain is built from TRBV4-1 and TRBJ1-5, with D tentatively TRBD1 (5 bases). The sequenced sample was peripheral blood. The source of this sequence is a man younger than 40 with acute or convalescent COVID-19. CDR3 bases: TGCGCCAGCAGCCAGCAGGGTTTCTCCAATCAGCCCCAGCATTTT. Its protein is CASSQQGFSNQPQHF.